This TCR beta chain was retrieved from a study of blood T cell repertoires in COVID-19. Study in general: PBMCs, B-cell-depleted T cells, or T cells provided the cDNA or gDNA that made up the material.

With 6 bases removed from V and 14 bases from J, the gap between germline ends came to 14 bases. CDR3 length: 12 residues. Germline CDR1 and CDR2: MNHEY and SVGAGI. Authors' data handling: It was from reference gene primer amplification that nucleated cell counts were estimated. Assay used: immunoSEQ multiplex PCR; TCRdb lists only in-frame clones, some missing. For V, J and clone size, that table is used; D and trimming come from the DNA. Here the sample spans some 190,000 clones, about 85% being singletons. The TCR comes from a man younger than 45 with acute or convalescent COVID-19. The sample consisted of peripheral blood. The chain combines TRBV6-5 with TRBJ1-6; D is unresolved. CDR3 DNA: TGTGCCAGCAGCCCCGCGGCTTTTTCCCTCCACTTT. It translates to CASSPAAFSLHF.